The 7 T cell receptor beta chains below all came from one sample that was sequenced in a study of T cells after yellow fever vaccination. TCRdb ran MiXCR on the 5' RACE reads and lists one entry per CDR3 protein. The sample contains 300,000 to 400,000 distinct CDR3 sequences, approximately 9% of which appear only once. Source: PBMCs, taken on the day of the first yellow fever vaccination. The receptors come from a young man who received the YFV17D yellow fever vaccine.

This CDR3 is CASTQGGNTGELFF. The CDR3 DNA follows: TGTGCCAGCACGCAGGGGGGTAACACCGGGGAGCTGTTTTTT. The chain employs TRBV10-3 and TRBJ2-2, with a tentative D call TRBD1 (7 bases). CDR1 and CDR2 (germline): ENHRY, SYGVKD. V was pared by 10 bases and J by 2 bases, with 14 bases between. This CDR3 contains 14 residues.

This clonotype was picked up many times. The chain recombines TRBV6-5 with TRBJ2-5, with a possible D match to TRBD2 (6 bases). Trimming stripped 0 bases from V and 9 bases from J, with 14 bases between. This CDR3 is 14 amino acids long. Germline loops: CDR1 MNHEY, CDR2 SVGAGI. For the CDR3, the DNA is TGTGCCAGCAGTTACTCCCGGACTAATCCGGCCCAGTACTTC. This encodes CASSYSRTNPAQYF.

Only a few counts were recorded for this clonotype. The J gene is TRBJ2-1, the V gene TRBV6-1; 9 bases match TRBD2. Germline assignment: CDR1 MNHNS and CDR2 SASEGT. CDR3 size: 15 residues. J gave up 2 bases and V 4 bases, and 3 bases lay outside the gene matches. CDR3 in amino acids: CASSGLADTYNEQFF. CDR3 bases: TGTGCCAGCAGTGGACTAGCGGATACCTACAATGAGCAGTTCTTC.

The sample holds a few counts of this clonotype. The gene calls are TRBV5-5 and TRBJ1-5, with TRBD1 as a possible D gene (5 bases). This CDR3 is 15 amino acids long. CDR1 and CDR2 from the germline V gene are SGHKS and YYEKEE (reference sequence). Trimming cost V 1 base and J 2 bases, with 10 bases left between them. CDR3 nucleotide sequence: TGTGCCAGCAGCTTGATGGGGGATGGCAATCAGCCCCAGCATTTT. As protein: CASSLMGDGNQPQHF. The full variable domain, rest sourced from reference TRBV5-5 and TRBJ1-5, is DAGVTQSPTHLIKTRGQQVTLRCSPISGHKSVSWYQQVLGQGPQFIFQYYEKEERGRGNFPDRFSARQFPNYSSELNVNALLLGDSALYLCASSLMGDGNQPQHFGDGTRLSIL.

This clonotype occurred many times. The chain couples TRBV12-3 or TRBV12-4 to TRBJ1-1, with D unclear. The CDR3 consists of 13 residues. V dropped 3 bases and J dropped 1 base, with 6 bases sitting between them. CDR3 residues: CASSFAPNTEAFF. In nucleotides, the CDR3 is TGTGCCAGCAGTTTCGCCCCGAACACTGAAGCTTTCTTT.

The chain links TRBV12-3 or TRBV12-4 to TRBJ1-1; D not resolved. This CDR3 is built from 16 residues. Trimming stripped 6 bases from V and 1 base from J, with 18 bases between. CDR3 amino acids: CASRPDTFYQNTEAFF. The CDR3 coding sequence is TGTGCCAGCAGACCCGACACCTTCTATCAGAACACTGAAGCTTTCTTT.

The chain couples TRBV7-2 to TRBJ2-5; TRBD2 might be the D (6 bases). Between the trimmed V and J ends, which lost 7 bases and 5 bases, there was a span of 14 bases. The length of the CDR3 is 13 residues. Germline V lookup: CDR1 SGHTA, CDR2 FQGNSA. The CDR3 spells CASTLTRGETQYF. The CDR3 region has the DNA TGTGCCAGCACCCTGACTAGAGGGGAGACCCAGTACTTC.